This T cell receptor beta chain emerged from a study of cytomegalovirus exposure and HLA in healthy donors. PCR was performed using 60 Vbeta and 13 Jbeta primers. This table comes from immunoSEQ multiplex PCR, and its TCRdb copy is limited to in-frame clones, with some not included. The data show tens of thousands of clones, with around 9.1% seen just once and roughly 22% held by the top ten. About this clone itself: Its antigen is unknown.

Study-wide points: A missense variant in DCLRE1C was later tied to TCR beta V- and J-gene trimming. Productive status was seen about 87% or about 30% of the time for most TCR beta V segments in an earlier analysis. It is likely that the observed cluster of highly shared sequence variants was a sequencing artifact. The study recorded 160 or so TCR beta chains that were cytomegalovirus-associated.

The sequenced sample consisted of PBMCs. This clonotype was obtained from a man aged 55 to 69 in good health and CMV-seropositive.

CDR3 coding DNA: TGTGCCAGCAGTTACTCCCCGCCGGGTCGTCAGCCCCAGCATTTT. It is translated as CASSYSPPGRQPQHF. The gene calls are TRBV6-5 and TRBJ1-5, with no clear D. CDR3 length equals 15 residues. Germline CDR1 reads MNHEY; CDR2 reads SVGAGI. V lost 0 bases and J lost 6, with 12 bases in between.